These T cell receptor beta chains were read from a single sample in a study of cytomegalovirus exposure and HLA in healthy donors. Assay used: immunoSEQ multiplex PCR; TCRdb lists only in-frame clones, some missing. The sample lists 120,000 or so clones, approximately 87% occurring once. Specimen: PBMCs. The receptors were gathered from a man in his late teens or twenties in good health and CMV-seropositive. The CDR3 runs from the conserved cysteine through the conserved F or W.

j_call: TRBJ1-1
v_call: TRBV28
cdr3_aa: CASRDRAITEAFF

j_call: TRBJ1-2
v_call: TRBV4-1
cdr3_aa: CASSPLSLMGYTF

j_call: -
v_call: TRBV11-2
cdr3_aa: CASSLGIYEQYF

j_call: TRBJ2-5
v_call: TRBV5-1
cdr3_aa: CASSPQGGETQYF

j_call: TRBJ1-1
v_call: TRBV5-1
cdr3_aa: CASSPRDNMNTEAFF

j_call: TRBJ2-1
v_call: TRBV4-1
cdr3_aa: CASSHLARGEQFF

j_call: TRBJ2-3
v_call: TRBV28
cdr3_aa: CASRERTDTQYF

j_call: TRBJ2-7
v_call: TRBV7-9
cdr3_aa: CASSWQVSEQYF

j_call: TRBJ2-7
v_call: TRBV11-2
cdr3_aa: CASTTPGGKASEQYF

j_call: TRBJ1-6
v_call: TRBV6-5
cdr3_aa: CASTLSRDRVSPLHF

j_call: TRBJ2-2
v_call: TRBV5-6
cdr3_aa: CASSQTSGGFDGELFF

j_call: TRBJ2-7
v_call: TRBV19
cdr3_aa: CASSFLLQTGTGSRISYEQYF

j_call: TRBJ1-1
v_call: TRBV6-5
cdr3_aa: CASSYSLQGDTEAFF

j_call: TRBJ2-3
v_call: TRBV25-1
cdr3_aa: CASSALGLELTTDTQYF

j_call: TRBJ1-3
v_call: TRBV6-5
cdr3_aa: CASRSGGSGNTIYF

j_call: TRBJ2-3
v_call: TRBV5-4
cdr3_aa: CASSFGLRTDTQYF

j_call: TRBJ2-2
v_call: TRBV7-3
cdr3_aa: CASSLIGGSNTGELFF

j_call: TRBJ2-7
v_call: TRBV29-1
cdr3_aa: CSVDSGQGASPVQYF

j_call: TRBJ1-1
v_call: TRBV6-4
cdr3_aa: CASRPDTNTEAFF

j_call: TRBJ1-1
v_call: TRBV9
cdr3_aa: CASSYPADNTEAFF

j_call: TRBJ1-1
v_call: TRBV4-1
cdr3_aa: CASSPREVTEAFF

j_call: TRBJ1-6
v_call: TRBV23-1
cdr3_aa: CASLYRGYNSPLHF

j_call: TRBJ2-7
v_call: TRBV2
cdr3_aa: CASSEEGGASGIPRQYF

j_call: TRBJ1-1
v_call: TRBV30
cdr3_aa: CAWDRQRNTEAFF